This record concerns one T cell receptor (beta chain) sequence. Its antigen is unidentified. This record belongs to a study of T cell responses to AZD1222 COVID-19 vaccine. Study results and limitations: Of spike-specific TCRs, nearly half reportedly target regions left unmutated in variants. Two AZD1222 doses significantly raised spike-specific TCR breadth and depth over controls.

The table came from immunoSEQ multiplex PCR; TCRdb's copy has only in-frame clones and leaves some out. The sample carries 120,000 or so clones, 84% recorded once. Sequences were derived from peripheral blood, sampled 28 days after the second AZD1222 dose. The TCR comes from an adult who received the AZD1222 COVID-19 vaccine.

CDR3 sequence: CASSFEPKISGANVLTF. The CDR3 nucleotides are TGTGCCAGCAGCTTTGAACCAAAAATCTCTGGGGCCAACGTCCTGACTTTC. This chain connects TRBV13 to TRBJ2-6; no clear D. Per germline, CDR1 PRHDT and CDR2 FYEKMQ (reference sequence). Trimming shortened V by 3 bases and J by 0 bases, and 12 bases separated the two germline ends. This CDR3 is built from 17 residues.